The present T cell receptor beta chain was sequenced within a study of cytomegalovirus exposure and HLA in healthy donors. Across the whole study: The same platform was used for the 110 or so validation repertoires and the roughly 680 first-cohort repertoires, a later analysis reported.

Notes on the study in general: Most TCR sequences proved rare, with some public TCRs found in many donors.

V was pared by 4 bases and J by 5 bases, with 17 bases between. Germline CDR1 and CDR2: LGHNA and YSLEER. The CDR3 has 16 residues. The assay was immunoSEQ multiplex PCR, and TCRdb's table has in-frame clones only and misses some. The sample contains roughly 300,000 clones, around 87% of which appear only once. This clone was detected only once. Its antigen remains unknown. Sequencing input: PBMCs. The chain is built from TRBV4-3 and TRBJ1-4; D gene ambiguous. This sequence originates from a woman in her twenties or thirties in good health and CMV-seropositive. The CDR3 spells CASSPSSFGPNEKLFF. The CDR3 region has the DNA TGCGCCAGCAGCCCCTCATCCTTCGGACCGAATGAAAAACTGTTTTTT.